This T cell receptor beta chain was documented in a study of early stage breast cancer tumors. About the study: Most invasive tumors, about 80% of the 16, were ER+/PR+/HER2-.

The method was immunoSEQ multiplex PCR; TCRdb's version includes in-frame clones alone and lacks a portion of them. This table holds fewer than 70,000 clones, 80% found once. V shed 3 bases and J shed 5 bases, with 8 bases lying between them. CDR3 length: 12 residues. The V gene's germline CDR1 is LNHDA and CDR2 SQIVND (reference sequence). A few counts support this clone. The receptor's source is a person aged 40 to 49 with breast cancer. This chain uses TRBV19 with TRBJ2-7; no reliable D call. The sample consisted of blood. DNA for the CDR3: TGTGCCAGTAGTATGCAGGATCACGAGCAGTACTTC. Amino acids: CASSMQDHEQYF.